This passage covers 32 T cell receptor beta chains from one sample sequenced in a study of T-cell reconstitution after alpha-beta-depleted transplantation in children. The TCRbeta library was prepared with unique molecular identifiers. TCRdb ran MiXCR on the PCR reads and lists one entry per CDR3 protein. Here the sample spans about 980,000 distinct CDR3 sequences, less than 30% being singletons. The sequencing here drew on PBMCs, mostly from graft donor cells, taken 360 days after TCRalphabeta/CD19-depleted stem cell transplant. All receptors come from a boy under three years old who had a stem cell transplant for SCID, so the T cells may come from the graft donor.

The sample holds many counts of this clonotype. One end of the junction does not line up with germline, which may come from a read error. The chain is built from TRBV4-1 and TRBJ2-2, with D possibly TRBD1 on 5 matching bases. CDR1 is MGHRA and CDR2 is YSYEKL in the germline V gene. The CDR3 length is 11 residues. This CDR3 reads CASRDTGELFF. In DNA, the CDR3 is TGTGCCAGCAGGGACACCGGGGAGCTGTTTTTT.

The V call is TRBV4-1, the J call TRBJ2-5; maybe TRBD1 (6 bases). Trimming removed 0 bases at V and 5 bases at J, with 19 bases between. The CDR3 runs to 17 residues. Germline V gene data show CDR1 as MGHRA and CDR2 as YSYEKL. CDR3 nucleotides: TGCGCCAGCAGCCAAGAGAGATCCACAGGGAGAGGGGAGACCCAGTACTTC. Translating gives CASSQERSTGRGETQYF.

V gene TRBV15 combines with J gene TRBJ2-7, with D possibly being TRBD2 (7 bases). V dropped 0 bases and J dropped 7 bases, with 16 bases sitting between them. The CDR3 runs to 15 residues. CDR1 is LNHNV and CDR2 is YYDKDF in the germline V gene (reference sequence). This CDR3 is CATSRERGASREQYF. The CDR3 DNA reads TGTGCCACCAGCAGAGAACGGGGGGCCTCAAGGGAGCAGTACTTC.

The chain carries TRBV6-1 and TRBJ1-2; D may be TRBD1 (5 bases). Germline CDR1 is MNHNS and CDR2 is SASEGT. Trimming pared 6 bases from V and 3 bases from J, leaving 20 bases between. This CDR3 has 16 residues. The CDR3 region is CASSAPRRGKDYGYTF. As DNA, the CDR3 is TGTGCCAGCAGCGCACCACGGCGGGGGAAGGACTATGGCTACACCTTC.

This clonotype has more than one count but fewer than ten. The chain uses TRBV5-6 and TRBJ2-5; a possible D gene is TRBD1 (5 bases). This CDR3 is built from 13 residues. With 9 bases removed from V and 1 base from J, the gap between germline ends came to 13 bases. Germline CDR1 SGHDT, CDR2 YYEEEE. CDR3 protein: CATTRAPQETQYF. The CDR3 DNA follows: TGTGCCACCACCAGGGCCCCCCAAGAGACCCAGTACTTC. Together with reference TRBV5-6 and TRBJ2-5, the CDR3 gives the full variable domain: DAGVTQSPTHLIKTRGQQVTLRCSPKSGHDTVSWYQQALGQGPQFIFQYYEEEERQRGNFPDRFSGHQFPNYSSELNVNALLLGDSALYLCATTRAPQETQYFGPGTRLLVL.

The J gene is TRBJ2-7, the V gene TRBV29-1, with D tentatively TRBD1 or TRBD2 (5 bases each). The germline V gene encodes CDR1 SQVTM and CDR2 ANQGSEA. This CDR3 has 15 residues. Trimming removed 4 bases from V and 0 bases from J, with 16 bases in between. The CDR3 reads CSVAGTPRGSYEQYF. CDR3 bases: TGCAGCGTTGCCGGGACCCCTAGGGGCTCCTACGAGCAGTACTTC.

This sequence joins TRBV2 and TRBJ2-5; 7 bases match TRBD2. CDR1 and CDR2 (germline): SNHLY, FYNNEI. This CDR3 spans 14 amino acids. V shed 6 bases and J 1 base; nucleotides not matched to a gene: 5. CDR3 nucleotide sequence: TGTGCCAGCAGGCAAGGACTAGTCCAAGAGACCCAGTACTTC. Translation gives CASRQGLVQETQYF.

V is TRBV5-1 and J is TRBJ2-1; TRBD2 might be the D (5 bases). The CDR3 loop spans 14 amino acids. V dropped 6 bases and J dropped 5 bases, with 15 bases sitting between them. In germline, CDR1 is SGHRS, CDR2 YFSETQ. The CDR3 sequence is CASNQLSGNNEQFF. The CDR3 DNA is TGCGCCAGCAACCAACTGAGCGGAAACAATGAGCAGTTCTTC.

This chain joins TRBV24-1 and TRBJ2-2; no clear D gene. Germline CDR1 and CDR2: KGHDR and SFDVKD. The CDR3 spans 15 residues. Trimming took off 9 bases at V and 2 bases at J, with 15 bases between the two ends. CDR3 nucleotides: TGTGCCACCCGTAAAGAAGAAAGTAACACCGGGGAGCTGTTTTTT. This sequence encodes CATRKEESNTGELFF.

This clonotype turned up a few times. V gene TRBV5-1 combines with J gene TRBJ2-7; D is possibly TRBD1 (5 bases). Deletions cut 0 bases from V and 6 bases from J, with 16 bases between. Germline assignment: CDR1 SGHRS and CDR2 YFSETQ. This CDR3 region has 15 residues. The CDR3 DNA follows: TGCGCCAGCAGCTTGGCACTATCCCCTAGGGGCGAGCAGTACTTC. The encoded protein is CASSLALSPRGEQYF.

The chain joins TRBV3-1 to TRBJ2-7, with D perhaps matching TRBD1 (5 bases). Germline values: CDR1 LGHDT, CDR2 YNNKEL (reference sequence). The V and J ends lost 2 bases and 3 bases respectively, with 8 bases between them. The length of the CDR3 is 13 residues. The CDR3 DNA reads as TGTGCCAGCAGCCAAACCAGGGTCTACGAGCAGTACTTC. Its protein product is CASSQTRVYEQYF.

This clonotype was seen more than once but under ten times. The chain is built from TRBV4-3 and TRBJ2-7; unclear D gene. Trimming left V 2 bases short and J 2 bases short, with 10 bases between. Germline CDR1 and CDR2: LGHNA and YSLEER. The CDR3 is 14 amino acids. Here the CDR3 reads CASSQSRSTYEQYF. The CDR3 region has the DNA TGCGCCAGCAGCCAATCAAGGTCCACCTACGAGCAGTACTTC.

This chain uses TRBV5-1 with TRBJ2-7, with TRBD1 matching over 7 bases. V shed 0 bases, J shed 1 base, and the junction held 10 bases outside the gene matches. The CDR3 sequence is 17 residues long. Germline V gene lookup returns CDR1 SGHRS and CDR2 YFSETQ. The CDR3 protein is CASSLVGRGSQSYEQYF. CDR3 DNA sequence: TGCGCCAGCAGCTTGGTGGGCAGGGGGTCCCAATCCTACGAGCAGTACTTC.

The chain is built from TRBV4-1 and TRBJ2-1; D not resolved. This CDR3 spans 15 amino acids. Trimming stripped 4 bases from V and 1 base from J, with 11 bases between. CDR1 is MGHRA, CDR2 YSYEKL, per germline. The CDR3 here is CASSLNTISYNEQFF. The CDR3 DNA follows: TGCGCCAGCAGCCTTAATACGATATCCTACAATGAGCAGTTCTTC.

The chain joins TRBV5-4 to TRBJ2-5; 8 nucleotides line up with TRBD1. CDR1 is SGHNT and CDR2 is YYREEE in the germline V gene (reference sequence). V lost 3 bases to trimming and J lost 4 bases; unmatched junction nucleotides: 8. This CDR3 region has 15 residues. The CDR3 sequence is CASSSDRGSGETQYF. As DNA, the CDR3 is TGTGCCAGCAGCTCCGACAGGGGAAGTGGAGAGACCCAGTACTTC.

The gene calls are TRBV10-1 and TRBJ2-5, with 12 bases aligning to TRBD1. J was trimmed by 2 bases and V by 6 bases; bases with no gene match: 4. Germline V gene sequence: CDR1 WNHNN, CDR2 SYGVQD (reference sequence). CDR3 length: 15 amino acids. CDR3 loop: CASSRDRGQQETQYF. The CDR3 DNA is TGCGCCAGCAGCCGGGACAGGGGGCAACAAGAGACCCAGTACTTC.

This chain links TRBV4-1 with TRBJ2-5; the D is unclear. This CDR3 is built from 14 residues. The V gene's germline CDR1 is MGHRA and CDR2 YSYEKL. V was shortened by 0 bases and J by 5 bases, with 10 bases between the two germline ends. The CDR3 protein is CASSQDVGTETQYF. CDR3 DNA sequence: TGCGCCAGCAGCCAAGATGTGGGAACGGAGACCCAGTACTTC.

The V call is TRBV2, the J call TRBJ2-4; 7 nucleotides match TRBD2. The CDR3 spans 13 residues. The germline V gene has CDR1 SNHLY and CDR2 FYNNEI. The J segment lost 7 bases and the V segment lost 6 bases, leaving 6 bases of the junction unmatched. The CDR3 DNA reads TGTGCCAGCAGCCTCCTCGGGGGGAACATTCAGTACTTC. This sequence encodes CASSLLGGNIQYF.

V gene TRBV28 combines with J gene TRBJ1-1, with D perhaps TRBD1 (6 bases). Germline CDR1 reads MDHEN; CDR2 reads SYDVKM. The V end lost 8 bases, the J end lost 4 bases, and 14 bases lay between the germline ends. This CDR3 comprises 13 residues. This CDR3 is CASLTGSFTEAFF. Written as DNA, the CDR3 is TGTGCCAGCCTAACAGGGTCGTTCACTGAAGCTTTCTTT.

This chain links TRBV12-3 or TRBV12-4 with TRBJ1-5; TRBD1 aligns across 7 bases. With 7 bases clipped from V and 7 bases from J, the junction kept 10 bases outside the gene matches. The CDR3 loop spans 14 amino acids. The CDR3 loop is CASTPQGREQPQHF. The CDR3, as DNA: TGTGCCAGCACCCCACAGGGGCGGGAGCAGCCCCAGCATTTT.

This clonotype was counted between two and nine times. The chain uses TRBV20-1 and TRBJ1-5, with D perhaps matching TRBD1 (5 bases). From germline, CDR1 is DFQATT and CDR2 SNEGSKA (reference sequence). The CDR3 covers 15 residues. The ends were cut back, 0 bases at V and 5 bases at J, with 14 bases in the middle. The CDR3 is CSARDARGSYQPQHF. In nucleotides, the CDR3 is TGCAGTGCTAGAGATGCTAGGGGCAGCTATCAGCCCCAGCATTTT.

This clonotype occurred once. The chain combines TRBV15 with TRBJ2-7, with 7 bases lining up with TRBD1. V lost 1 base and J lost 9; bases outside the gene matches: 12. The CDR3 loop spans 15 amino acids. CDR1 and CDR2 (germline): LNHNV, YYDKDF (reference sequence). CDR3 in DNA: TGTGCCACCAGCAGAGCGAGGACAGGCTCCTTCGGGCAGTACTTC. Translating gives CATSRARTGSFGQYF.

This clonotype was seen a few times. The genes are TRBV7-9 and TRBJ1-1; D call uncertain. Trimming cost V 1 base and J 4 bases, with 13 bases left between them. Per germline, CDR1 SEHNR and CDR2 FQNEAQ (reference sequence). CDR3 length: 15 amino acids. CDR3 nucleotides: TGTGCCAGCAGCTTAGTTGGAGATGCGGTCACTGAAGCTTTCTTT. Translating gives CASSLVGDAVTEAFF.

A few counts support this clonotype. The CDR3 sequence is CATSRDRWTKLFF. For the CDR3, the DNA is TGTGCCACCAGCAGAGATCGTTGGACGAAACTGTTTTTT. The chain uses TRBV15 and TRBJ1-4; D gene unclear. The CDR3 extends over 13 amino acids. Germline assignment: CDR1 LNHNV and CDR2 YYDKDF (reference sequence). V shed 0 bases and J shed 11 bases, with 10 bases lying between them.

This clonotype was counted only a few times. V is TRBV7-9 and J is TRBJ1-5; D gene ambiguous. The germline V gene has CDR1 SEHNR and CDR2 FQNEAQ (reference sequence). Trimming cost V 4 bases and J 7 bases, with 11 bases left between them. The CDR3 is 13 residues long. CDR3 DNA sequence: TGTGCCAGCAGCTCGACCTGGGAACAGCCCCAGCATTTT. Amino acids: CASSSTWEQPQHF. The variable domain in full, completed from reference TRBV7-9 and TRBJ1-5, reads DTGVSQNPRHKITKRGQNVTFRCDPISEHNRLYWYRQTLGQGPEFLTYFQNEAQLEKSRLLSDRFSAERPKGSFSTLEIQRTEQGDSAMYLCASSSTWEQPQHFGDGTRLSIL.

The chain couples TRBV2 to TRBJ2-5, with TRBD1 matching over 8 bases. The CDR3 has 14 residues. Trimming at V came to 5 bases and at J to 4 bases, leaving 6 bases not matched to a gene. Germline lookup yields CDR1 SNHLY and CDR2 FYNNEI. The CDR3 DNA is TGTGCCAGCAGTAAGACAGGGGTTGCAGAGACCCAGTACTTC. It specifies CASSKTGVAETQYF.

This clonotype was seen ten or more times. The CDR3 is CASSGDYEQYF. Here the CDR3 DNA reads TGCGCCAGCAGCGGAGATTACGAGCAGTACTTC. The chain has TRBV5-1 and TRBJ2-7; no clear D gene. Trimming took off 4 bases at V and 4 bases at J, with 6 bases between the two ends. The CDR3 totals 11 residues. CDR1 and CDR2 from the germline V gene are SGHRS and YFSETQ. Full variable domain (outside the CDR3, taken from reference TRBV5-1 and TRBJ2-7): KAGVTQTPRYLIKTRGQQVTLSCSPISGHRSVSWYQQTPGQGLQFLFEYFSETQRNKGNFPGRFSGRQFSNSRSEMNVSTLELGDSALYLCASSGDYEQYFGPGTRLTVT.

The rearrangement links TRBV5-1 to TRBJ2-1; 9 bases map to TRBD1. The CDR3 is 14 residues long. CDR1 is SGHRS and CDR2 is YFSETQ in the germline V gene. Trimming cost V 4 bases and J 10 bases; bases outside gene matches: 9. CDR3 residues: CASSQGGDRGEQFF. The CDR3 region has the DNA TGCGCCAGCAGCCAAGGGGGAGACAGGGGGGAGCAGTTCTTC.

As for this clonotype: One end of the junction varies from germline; a read error may be responsible. J is TRBJ2-1 and V is TRBV2; perhaps TRBD1 as D (6 bases). Germline CDR1 is SNHLY and CDR2 is FYNNEI. There are 17 residues in the CDR3. CDR3 in amino acids: CASSDQTGWGSYNEQFF. The CDR3, as DNA: TGTGCGAGCAGTGACCAAACAGGGTGGGGTTCCTACAATGAGCAGTTCTTC. The full variable domain, completed using reference TRBV2 and TRBJ2-1, is EPEVTQTPSHQVTQMGQEVILRCVPISNHLYFYWYRQILGQKVEFLVSFYNNEISEKSEIFDDQFSVERPDGSNFTLKIRSTKLEDSAMYFCASSDQTGWGSYNEQFFGPGTRLTVL.

The count of this clonotype is one. This chain connects TRBV5-1 to TRBJ2-5; 8 bases match TRBD2. The CDR3 is 19 amino acids. From germline, CDR1 is SGHRS and CDR2 YFSETQ. V shed 2 bases and J 5 bases; nucleotides not matched to a gene: 20. CDR3 residues: CASSFGRGGRSLLGETQYF. The CDR3 nucleotides read TGCGCCAGCAGCTTCGGACGGGGGGGCCGAAGTCTGCTTGGGGAGACCCAGTACTTC.

This clonotype appeared many times. This rearrangement joins TRBV6-2 or TRBV6-3 to TRBJ2-5; no firm D call. CDR3 length equals 11 residues. CDR1 and CDR2 from the germline V gene are MNHEY and SVGEGT. Trimming removed 8 bases from V and 6 bases from J, with 10 bases in between. For the CDR3, the DNA is TGTGCCAGCGAGACCCCAAAGACCCAGTACTTC. Its translation is CASETPKTQYF.

Only a few counts were recorded for this clonotype. This may arise from a read error, as a much more abundant clone is one base away. The chain joins TRBV5-1 to TRBJ2-1; tentatively, D is TRBD1 or TRBD2 (5 bases each). CDR1 and CDR2 (germline): SGHRS, YFSETQ. With 1 base removed from V and 0 bases from J, the gap between germline ends came to 8 bases. The CDR3 loop spans 15 amino acids. CDR3 region: CASSLLGVSYNEQFF. CDR3 sequence (DNA): TGCGCCAGCAGCTTGTTGGGGGTCTCCTACAATGAGCAGTTCTTC.